The rows below give T cell receptor beta chains drawn from one sample of a study of cytomegalovirus exposure and HLA in healthy donors. The repertoire was sequenced with immunoSEQ multiplex PCR; TCRdb's copy has only in-frame clones and lacks some. The repertoire consists of 95,000 to 150,000 clones, with around nine tenths occurring once and the leading ten covering around 6%. The specimen sequenced was PBMCs. The source is a woman aged 18-29 years in good health and CMV-seropositive. Both conserved end residues are part of each CDR3.

CDR3aa,v_gene,j_gene
CASSGGRDSPLHF,TRBV2,TRBJ1-6
CATLPGHSSYNEQFF,TRBV6-5,TRBJ2-1
CASSVPRVLTGELFF,TRBV9,TRBJ2-2
CASSPGQVYGYTF,TRBV4-1,TRBJ1-2
CASSLAGVGDTQYF,TRBV7-2,TRBJ2-3
CASSAADGGAEAFF,TRBV5-1,TRBJ1-1
CASSLFGDEQYF,TRBV5-6,TRBJ2-7
CAWSWTGNYGYTF,TRBV30,TRBJ1-2
CASSFYLNTEAFF,TRBV7-8,TRBJ1-1
CASSLASGGARTYNEQFF,TRBV5-4,TRBJ2-1
CASSRQNTEAFF,TRBV19,TRBJ1-1
CAIRAWEVRTEAFF,TRBV10-3,TRBJ1-1
CASSLPPGQGRYSTEAFF,TRBV28,TRBJ1-1
CASSQVSAGGPIRTQYF,TRBV4-2,TRBJ2-3
CASSLGVGAQYEQYF,TRBV5-5,TRBJ2-7
CASSYSRGKEQFF,TRBV6-5,TRBJ2-1
CASSQVGTGGLEQYF,TRBV14,TRBJ2-7
CASSPGQGNEKLFF,TRBV9,TRBJ1-4
CASSLTGPGNTIYF,TRBV5-5,TRBJ1-3
CASSSSVVDTQYF,TRBV7-6,TRBJ2-3
CASSQVPSRGDANYGYTF,TRBV4-1,TRBJ1-2
CASSLGSGDRNGYTF,TRBV28,TRBJ1-2
CASSIRRGETQYF,TRBV5-6,TRBJ2-5
CASRTSGMGGYNEQFF,TRBV13,TRBJ2-1
CASSQEDSSGANVLTF,TRBV4-2,TRBJ2-6
CAITGGGNTEAFF,TRBV10-3,TRBJ1-1
CASSKHLYDGSAGYTF,TRBV21-1,TRBJ1-2
CASSPRVGGQETQYF,TRBV5-4,TRBJ2-5
CASSLYGRSGGYTF,TRBV5-6,TRBJ1-2
CSVGTSGAKNIQYF,TRBV29-1,TRBJ2-4
CASRSSGGRNSYEQYF,TRBV6-4,TRBJ2-7
CASTTSNRDYGYTF,TRBV5-1,TRBJ1-2
CASSQGAGQGSTYGYTF,TRBV4-3,TRBJ1-2
CASSLLQGKPYGYTF,TRBV7-9,TRBJ1-2
CASSLVRWSSYNSPLHF,TRBV7-2,TRBJ1-6
CASSSLMDRGLGAFF,TRBV5-1,TRBJ1-1
CASSEDSGSSYNEQFF,TRBV2,TRBJ2-1
CASSLGRRQTYNEQFF,TRBV7-3,TRBJ2-1
CSVSGGSGANVLTF,TRBV29-1,TRBJ2-6
CAISDRLAGYQETQYF,TRBV10-3,TRBJ2-5
CASSFDRSRGYTF,TRBV5-5,TRBJ1-2
CASSLLGGATEQFF,TRBV7-8,TRBJ2-1